These 14 T cell receptor beta chains came from one sample sequenced in a study of T cells in Graves' hyperthyroidism and ophthalmopathy. It was RNA transcripts that yielded the amplified TCR beta CDR3 regions. Primed by the HTBI set, a first-round RT-PCR was run on the TCR CDR3. TCRdb itself ran the multiplex PCR reads through MiXCR, one entry per CDR3 protein. The profile shows roughly 400,000 distinct CDR3 sequences, about 14% of them singletons. The specimen sequenced was blood. The receptor source for this set is a man in his fifties or sixties with Graves' ophthalmopathy.

In its sample, this clonotype was seen many times. The V call is TRBV28, the J call TRBJ2-1, with D possibly being TRBD2 (5 bases). The CDR3 consists of 15 residues. The germline CDR1 and CDR2 sequences are MDHEN and SYDVKM. Trimming took 4 bases from V and 9 from J, leaving 19 bases between them. The CDR3 spells CASSWSLSGSGEQFF. The CDR3 DNA is TGTGCCAGCAGTTGGTCGCTTTCGGGATCGGGTGAGCAGTTCTTC.

This clonotype was observed at least ten times. V is TRBV3-1 and J is TRBJ2-7, with 8 bases identical to TRBD1. The CDR3 is 15 amino acids. With V trimmed by 3 bases and J by 3 bases, 7 bases remained unmatched. Germline CDR1 LGHDT, CDR2 YNNKEL (reference sequence). The CDR3 reads CASSHAGGQGYEQYF. Written as DNA, the CDR3 is TGTGCCAGCAGCCATGCTGGCGGACAGGGCTACGAGCAGTACTTC.

This clonotype was recorded many times. This chain links TRBV5-1 with TRBJ2-3; tentatively, D is TRBD1 or TRBD2 (5 bases each). Germline CDR1 and CDR2: SGHRS and YFSETQ. V was shortened by 2 bases and J by 0 bases, with 13 bases between the two germline ends. The CDR3 totals 16 residues. The DNA for the CDR3 is TGCGCCAGCAGCTTTACCGGGACGGGGAGCACAGATACGCAGTATTTT. It specifies CASSFTGTGSTDTQYF.

This clonotype was recorded only once. V usage is TRBV10-3 and J usage is TRBJ1-1; D is undetermined. Trimming took off 2 bases at V and 0 bases at J, with 7 bases between the two ends. The germline gives CDR1 ENHRY, CDR2 SYGVKD. The length of the CDR3 is 14 residues. DNA for the CDR3: TGTGCCATCAGTGAGAGGCAGATGAACACTGAAGCTTTCTTT. This codes for CAISERQMNTEAFF.

The V and J genes are TRBV6-2 or TRBV6-3 and TRBJ1-2; D is perhaps TRBD1 (5 bases). Trimming took 6 bases from V and 6 from J, leaving 17 bases between them. This CDR3 spans 14 amino acids. Germline V CDR1 and CDR2: MNHEY, SVGEGT. CDR3: CASSLSHQGDGYTF. CDR3 bases: TGTGCCAGCAGCCTCTCCCATCAGGGTGATGGCTACACCTTC.

This clonotype was recorded many times. The genes are TRBV7-9 and TRBJ2-3; perhaps TRBD1 as D (6 bases). The CDR3 length is 14 residues. Trimming shortened V by 5 bases and J by 5 bases, and 14 bases separated the two germline ends. Germline loops: CDR1 SEHNR, CDR2 FQNEAQ (reference sequence). The CDR3 DNA follows: TGTGCCAGCAGCCCCGAATGGACAGTAGATACGCAGTATTTT. Translated, it gives CASSPEWTVDTQYF.

This clonotype was seen more than once but under ten times. This chain uses TRBV7-6 with TRBJ2-7, with 9 positions matching TRBD2. The CDR3 is 15 residues long. The germline CDR1 and CDR2 sequences are SGHVS and FNYEAQ. J lost 4 bases, V lost 5 bases, and 9 bases had no gene match. The CDR3 DNA reads as TGTGCCAGCAGCCCCTTTAGCGGGAGCCCGTACGAGCAGTACTTC. Protein product: CASSPFSGSPYEQYF. Full variable domain (missing parts from reference TRBV7-6 and TRBJ2-7): GAGVSQSPRYKVTKRGQDVALRCDPISGHVSLYWYRQALGQGPEFLTYFNYEAQQDKSGLPNDRFSAERPEGSISTLTIQRTEQRDSAMYRCASSPFSGSPYEQYFGPGTRLTVT.

This clonotype was counted many times. This chain joins TRBV2 and TRBJ2-1; 8 bases line up with TRBD2. V lost 3 bases to trimming and J lost 3 bases; unmatched junction nucleotides: 1. This CDR3 is 14 amino acids long. The germline V gene encodes CDR1 SNHLY and CDR2 FYNNEI. The CDR3 nucleotides read TGTGCCAGCAGTGAGAGCGGGAGCTACAATGAGCAGTTCTTC. This gives the protein CASSESGSYNEQFF.

The chain recombines TRBV29-1 with TRBJ2-4; the match to TRBD2 covers 7 bases. Germline assignment: CDR1 SQVTM and CDR2 ANQGSEA. The CDR3 length is 14 residues. With V trimmed by 1 base and J by 3 bases, 3 bases remained unmatched. In DNA form, the CDR3 reads TGCAGCGTTGAAGGCGGGAGAGGCAAAAACATTCAGTACTTC. This codes for CSVEGGRGKNIQYF.

This chain links TRBV5-4 with TRBJ2-1, with D perhaps matching TRBD2 (5 bases). The V end was cut by 4 bases, the J end by 9 bases, with 20 bases between. The length of the CDR3 is 15 residues. Germline-derived CDR1 and CDR2 are SGHNT and YYREEE (reference sequence). CDR3 region: CASSIPGIVISEQFF. CDR3 nucleotides: TGTGCCAGCAGCATTCCGGGAATTGTTATTAGTGAGCAGTTCTTC.

In its sample, this clonotype was seen a few times. The chain carries TRBV20-1 and TRBJ2-4; TRBD1 is a possible D gene (5 bases). V lost 5 bases and J 6 bases, leaving 17 bases between the germline ends. CDR3 size: 14 residues. Germline CDR1 and CDR2: DFQATT and SNEGSKA (reference sequence). CDR3 amino acids: CSAERQPQGNIQYF. The DNA for the CDR3 is TGCAGTGCTGAGAGACAGCCCCAAGGAAACATTCAGTACTTC.

Comment on this clonotype: A much larger clonotype is one base distant, so this may be a read error. The chain combines TRBV5-1 with TRBJ2-7; TRBD1 or TRBD2 may be the D gene (5 bases each). Trimming removed 4 bases from V and 5 bases from J, with 19 bases in between. CDR3 length equals 15 residues. Germline V gene sequence: CDR1 SGHRS, CDR2 YFSETQ. CDR3 DNA sequence: TGCGCCAGCAGCGGCCACGGGGCGACTCTCCACGAGCAGTACTTC. This codes for CASSGHGATLHEQYF.

In this sample, this clonotype turned up many times. The V gene is TRBV28, the J gene TRBJ2-7, with D hard to call. V lost 4 bases and J lost 1, with 14 bases in between. The CDR3 extends over 15 amino acids. The germline V gene encodes CDR1 MDHEN and CDR2 SYDVKM. CDR3 DNA sequence: TGTGCCAGCAGTTCTCCCCGACAAGCTTCCTACGAGCAGTACTTC. Protein sequence: CASSSPRQASYEQYF.

This clonotype showed up many times. The chain joins TRBV5-1 to TRBJ2-3; D gene ambiguous. This CDR3 is built from 15 residues. Germline V gives CDR1 SGHRS, CDR2 YFSETQ. V lost 1 base to trimming and J lost 0 bases, with 9 bases between them. The CDR3 sequence: CASSLNQASTDTQYF. The CDR3 DNA reads as TGCGCCAGCAGCTTGAATCAGGCTAGCACAGATACGCAGTATTTT.